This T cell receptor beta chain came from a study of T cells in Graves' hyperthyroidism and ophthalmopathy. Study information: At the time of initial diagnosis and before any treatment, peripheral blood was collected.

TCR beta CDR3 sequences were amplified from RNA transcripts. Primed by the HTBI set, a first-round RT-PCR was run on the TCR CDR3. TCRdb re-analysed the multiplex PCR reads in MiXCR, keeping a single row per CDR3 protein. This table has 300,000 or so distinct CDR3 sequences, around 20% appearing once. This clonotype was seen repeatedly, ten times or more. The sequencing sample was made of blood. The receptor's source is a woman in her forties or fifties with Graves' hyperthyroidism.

The CDR3 nucleotides read TGCAGTGCCCTGCGGGGGGTATTTGAGCAGTTCTTC. Translation: CSALRGVFEQFF. The V gene is TRBV20-1, the J gene TRBJ2-1; TRBD2 agrees at 8 bases. CDR1 and CDR2 (germline): DFQATT, SNEGSKA (reference sequence). There are 12 residues in the CDR3. J lost 9 bases, V lost 6 bases, and 7 bases had no gene match.